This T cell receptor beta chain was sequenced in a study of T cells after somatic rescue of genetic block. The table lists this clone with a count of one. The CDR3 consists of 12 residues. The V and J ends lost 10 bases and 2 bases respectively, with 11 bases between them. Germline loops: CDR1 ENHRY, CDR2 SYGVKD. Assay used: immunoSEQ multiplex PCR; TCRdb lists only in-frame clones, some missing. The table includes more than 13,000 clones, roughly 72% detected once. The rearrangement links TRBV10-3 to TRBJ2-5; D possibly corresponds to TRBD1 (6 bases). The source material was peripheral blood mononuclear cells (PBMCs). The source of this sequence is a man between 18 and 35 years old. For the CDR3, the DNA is TGTGCCACCCGAGGGGGTCAAGAGACCCAGTACTTC. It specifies CATRGGQETQYF.